The 17 T cell receptor beta chains below come from one sample, sequenced in a study of blood T cell repertoires in COVID-19. TCRdb's copy holds only in-frame clones and misses some; the assay was immunoSEQ multiplex PCR. The sample includes about 20,000 clones, 80% to 95% seen only once; the top ten take about 7.4%. The source material was peripheral blood. Receptors originate from a man aged 65 to 79 with active COVID-19.

This clone came up a few times. The rearrangement joins TRBV11-2 to TRBJ1-1; D is perhaps TRBD1 (5 bases). This CDR3 has 14 amino acids. Trimming pared 7 bases from V and 4 bases from J, leaving 16 bases between. Germline loops: CDR1 SGHAT, CDR2 FQNNGV. The CDR3 loop reads CASNRITGGTEAFF. The CDR3 DNA reads as TGTGCCAGCAACCGAATAACGGGGGGCACTGAAGCTTTCTTT.

The J gene is TRBJ1-1, the V gene TRBV9; D is unresolved. The CDR3 is 13 residues long. Germline V gene sequence: CDR1 SGDLS, CDR2 YYNGEE. V lost 5 bases and J lost 0, with 8 bases in between. The chain's CDR3 is CASSRRLNTEAFF. Written as DNA, the CDR3 is TGTGCCAGCAGTCGGAGACTGAACACTGAAGCTTTCTTT.

The gene calls are TRBV24-1 and TRBJ2-7, with D possibly TRBD1 on 6 matching bases. Trimming shortened V by 5 bases and J by 0 bases, and 13 bases separated the two germline ends. Germline V gene lookup returns CDR1 KGHDR and CDR2 SFDVKD. The CDR3 runs to 15 residues. As DNA, the CDR3 is TGTGCCACCAGTGGGATGAGGACAGTCTCCTACGAGCAGTACTTC. This translates into CATSGMRTVSYEQYF.

This chain joins TRBV27 and TRBJ2-7; 7 nucleotides align to TRBD1. This CDR3 contains 12 residues. Germline CDR1 is MNHEY and CDR2 is SMNVEV (reference sequence). CDR3 coding DNA: TGTGGAGCCGGGACAGCCTTGGGAGAGCAGTACTTC. Amino acid sequence: CGAGTALGEQYF.

The sample holds one count of this clone. The chain recombines TRBV27 with TRBJ1-4; no clear D. Germline loops: CDR1 MNHEY, CDR2 SMNVEV (reference sequence). V was clipped by 2 bases and J by 8 bases, with 15 bases between them. The CDR3 has 15 residues. The CDR3 DNA sequence: TGTGCCAGCAGTTTAGCAAGCGGACCTCACGAAAAACTGTTTTTT. This sequence encodes CASSLASGPHEKLFF. Complete variable domain (other parts from reference TRBV27 and TRBJ1-4): EAQVTQNPRYLITVTGKKLTVTCSQNMNHEYMSWYRQDPGLGLRQIYYSMNVEVTDKGDVPEGYKVSRKEKRNFPLILESPSPNQTSLYFCASSLASGPHEKLFFGSGTQLSVL.

The chain uses TRBV4-2 and TRBJ1-1; possibly TRBD1 for D (5 bases). Germline V gives CDR1 LGHNA, CDR2 YNFKEQ. Between the trimmed V and J ends, which lost 0 bases and 6 bases, there was a span of 14 bases. This CDR3 region has 15 residues. CDR3 amino acids: CASSQEVQGRAEAFF. Written as DNA, the CDR3 is TGTGCCAGCAGCCAAGAGGTGCAGGGCAGGGCTGAAGCTTTCTTT.

J is TRBJ1-2 and V is TRBV28; D is possibly TRBD1 (5 bases). The V gene lost 7 bases and the J gene lost 4 bases, with 13 bases spanning the gap. This CDR3 spans 13 amino acids. Germline assignment: CDR1 MDHEN and CDR2 SYDVKM. The CDR3 reads CASIPGNLYGYTF. DNA of the CDR3: TGTGCCAGCATTCCAGGGAACCTCTATGGCTACACCTTC.

The J gene is TRBJ2-1, the V gene TRBV7-6; 11 bases align to TRBD1. Germline V gene sequence: CDR1 SGHVS, CDR2 FNYEAQ. Trimming removed 3 bases from V and 6 bases from J; junction bases left unmatched: 1. The CDR3 contains 14 residues. The CDR3 sequence: CASSFGTGGNEQFF. CDR3 bases: TGTGCCAGCAGCTTTGGGACAGGGGGCAATGAGCAGTTCTTC.

The chain couples TRBV9 to TRBJ2-1, with D maybe TRBD2 (6 bases). The CDR3 loop spans 14 amino acids. Germline CDR1 is SGDLS and CDR2 is YYNGEE. V lost 0 bases, J lost 7 bases, and 11 bases lay in between. CDR3 nucleotides: TGTGCCAGCAGCGTAGAAGCAGGGAGGAATGAGCAGTTCTTC. Amino acids: CASSVEAGRNEQFF.

This sequence joins TRBV18 and TRBJ1-1; 9 nucleotides match TRBD1. The CDR3 loop spans 16 amino acids. V shed 2 bases, J shed 0 bases, and the junction held 4 bases outside the gene matches. CDR1 is KGHSH and CDR2 is LQKENI in the germline V gene. Written as DNA, the CDR3 is TGTGCCAGCTCACCAATTGACAGGGGGATGAACACTGAAGCTTTCTTT. This translates into CASSPIDRGMNTEAFF.

The chain joins TRBV5-6 to TRBJ1-5; 7 positions agree with TRBD1. J was trimmed by 3 bases and V by 0 bases; bases with no gene match: 6. Germline loops: CDR1 SGHDT, CDR2 YYEEEE. This CDR3 is 16 amino acids long. The CDR3 nucleotides read TGTGCCAGCAGCTTGGGCGTGACAGGGATCAATCAGCCCCAGCATTTT. Translated: CASSLGVTGINQPQHF.

V gene TRBV10-3 combines with J gene TRBJ1-6; D perhaps matches TRBD1 (5 bases). CDR1 and CDR2 (germline): ENHRY, SYGVKD. The CDR3 covers 15 residues. V lost 0 bases, J lost 7 bases, and 10 bases lay in between. The CDR3 loop is CAISESGGSNSPLHF. CDR3 coding DNA: TGTGCCATCAGTGAGTCGGGGGGGAGCAATTCACCCCTCCACTTT.

This clone showed up just once. This chain uses TRBV20-1 with TRBJ2-4; D remains unclear. V lost 3 bases and J lost 5, with 8 bases in between. The CDR3 extends over 12 amino acids. Germline V gene lookup returns CDR1 DFQATT and CDR2 SNEGSKA (reference sequence). The CDR3 loop reads CSASFRENIQYF. In DNA, the CDR3 is TGCAGTGCTAGTTTCCGGGAAAACATTCAGTACTTC.

J is TRBJ2-1 and V is TRBV5-4; the D is unclear. Per germline, CDR1 SGHNT and CDR2 YYREEE (reference sequence). The V end was cut by 0 bases, the J end by 0 bases, with 7 bases between. CDR3 length: 15 residues. CDR3 bases: TGTGCCAGCAGCTTGGTCTCCAGCTCCTACAATGAGCAGTTCTTC. This codes for CASSLVSSSYNEQFF. Variable domain in full (rest from reference TRBV5-4 and TRBJ2-1): ETGVTQSPTHLIKTRGQQVTLRCSSQSGHNTVSWYQQALGQGPQFIFQYYREEENGRGNFPPRFSGLQFPNYSSELNVNALELDDSALYLCASSLVSSSYNEQFFGPGTRLTVL.

The chain combines TRBV11-1 with TRBJ1-4; D remains unclear. Trimming took 4 bases from V and 8 from J, leaving 14 bases between them. Germline V gives CDR1 SGHAT, CDR2 FQDESV (reference sequence). This CDR3 contains 14 residues. The chain's CDR3 is CASSSRSSGEKLFF. The DNA of the CDR3 is TGTGCCAGCAGCTCGAGGAGTTCTGGAGAAAAACTGTTTTTT.

V usage is TRBV19 and J usage is TRBJ2-3; a possible D gene is TRBD1 (5 bases). The V end lost 6 bases, the J end lost 2 bases, and 12 bases lay between the germline ends. Per the germline V gene, CDR1 is LNHDA and CDR2 is SQIVND (reference sequence). This CDR3 spans 14 amino acids. The CDR3 protein is CASRSGHLTDTQYF. CDR3 DNA: TGTGCCAGTAGATCCGGACATCTCACAGATACGCAGTATTTT. The whole variable domain, remainder taken from reference TRBV19 and TRBJ2-3, is DGGITQSPKYLFRKEGQNVTLSCEQNLNHDAMYWYRQDPGQGLRLIYYSQIVNDFQKGDIAEGYSVSREKKESFPLTVTSAQKNPTAFYLCASRSGHLTDTQYFGPGTRLTVL.

The chain links TRBV18 to TRBJ2-7; TRBD1 matches 10 bases. This CDR3 has 15 residues. The trim removed 3 bases at V and 6 bases at J, leaving 8 bases unmatched. Germline lookup yields CDR1 KGHSH and CDR2 LQKENI. Written as DNA, the CDR3 is TGTGCCAGCTCACCTGGGACAGGGGATTGGGGCGAGCAGTACTTC. Amino acids: CASSPGTGDWGEQYF.